These 25 T cell receptor beta chains were sequenced from one sample in a study of vaccination and CD4 T cells after COVID-19. For these TCRs, the target antigens are not known. The Oncomine TCR Beta short-read assay was what sequenced the DNA obtained from cultured CD4+ T cells. Via MiXCR, TCRdb re-called the PCR reads, giving one row per CDR3 protein. The sample consists of approximately 16,000 distinct CDR3 sequences, 56% of them appearing once. Described treatment: approximately nine-day PBMC culture with coronavirus spike peptide pools or control peptides (ViraFEST assay). Sample: CD4+ T cells from blood, cultured in vitro. Receptor source: a human donor who had recovered from COVID-19.

The rearrangement links TRBV4-1 to TRBJ2-1, with 7 bases matching TRBD2. The J segment lost 0 bases and the V segment lost 3 bases, leaving 8 bases of the junction unmatched. The V gene's germline CDR1 is MGHRA and CDR2 YSYEKL. This CDR3 spans 17 amino acids. This CDR3 is CASSQLWRGSSYNEQFF. Here the CDR3 DNA reads TGCGCCAGCAGCCAGTTGTGGCGGGGGAGCTCCTACAATGAGCAGTTCTTC.

The chain joins TRBV7-2 to TRBJ2-2, with 8 bases lining up with TRBD2. This CDR3 has 14 amino acids. Trimming cost V 8 bases and J 1 base; bases outside gene matches: 3. CDR1 is SGHTA and CDR2 is FQGNSA in the germline V gene. CDR3 nucleotides: TGTGCCAGCCAACGGGGGGGGAACACCGGGGAGCTGTTTTTT. This encodes CASQRGGNTGELFF. Looking up the rest from reference TRBV7-2 and TRBJ2-2 gives the full variable domain: GAGVSQSPSNKVTEKGKDVELRCDPISGHTALYWYRQSLGQGLEFLIYFQGNSAPDKSGLPSDRFSAERTGGSVSTLTIQRTQQEDSAVYLCASQRGGNTGELFFGEGSRLTVL.

This chain connects TRBV20-1 to TRBJ2-4; 11 bases fit TRBD1. V gave up 2 bases and J gave up 10 bases; unmatched junction bases: 7. Looked up from germline, CDR1 is DFQATT and CDR2 is SNEGSKA (reference sequence). This CDR3 has 14 residues. CDR3 in amino acids: CSARQRTGGLIQYF. In nucleotides, the CDR3 is TGCAGTGCTAGACAAAGGACAGGGGGCCTTATTCAGTACTTC.

CDR3 sequence: CATSRARRYSTDTQYF. The CDR3 DNA reads TGTGCCACCAGCAGGGCCCGAAGATATAGCACAGATACGCAGTATTTT. The V gene is TRBV15, the J gene TRBJ2-3; D remains ambiguous. Trimming took off 3 bases at V and 0 bases at J, with 13 bases between the two ends. Germline V gene lookup returns CDR1 LNHNV and CDR2 YYDKDF (reference sequence). This CDR3 is 16 amino acids long.

The chain uses TRBV11-2 and TRBJ2-1, with D hard to call. CDR3 length equals 15 residues. Trimming cost V 3 bases and J 7 bases, with 16 bases left between them. Germline V gene data show CDR1 as SGHAT and CDR2 as FQNNGV. CDR3 loop: CASSFGVGWVNEQFF. The DNA of the CDR3 is TGTGCCAGCAGCTTTGGGGTAGGGTGGGTGAATGAGCAGTTCTTC.

The CDR3: CASLPGSSGLTYEQYF. CDR3 DNA sequence: TGTGCCAGTCTCCCGGGGTCTAGCGGGCTAACCTACGAGCAGTACTTC. The chain has TRBV11-2 and TRBJ2-7; 8 bases are a match to TRBD2. After removal of 9 bases from V and 2 bases from J, the junction contained 15 bases not matched to a gene. In germline, CDR1 is SGHAT, CDR2 FQNNGV. The CDR3 contains 16 residues.

The CDR3 bases are TGCAGTGCTAGAGTTCCAGGCCCCGCGGCCGGGACCACTGAAGCTTTCTTT. Translated: CSARVPGPAAGTTEAFF. This chain connects TRBV20-1 to TRBJ1-1, with a weak D call TRBD1 (5 bases). The germline V and J ends were trimmed by 1 base and 4 bases, with 22 bases remaining between them. The CDR3 is 17 residues long. The V gene's germline CDR1 is DFQATT and CDR2 SNEGSKA (reference sequence).

The chain carries TRBV5-5 and TRBJ1-6, with 7 bases that match TRBD1. J gave up 7 bases and V 4 bases, and 8 bases lay outside the gene matches. Germline V gene lookup returns CDR1 SGHKS and CDR2 YYEKEE (reference sequence). CDR3 length equals 15 residues. CDR3 amino acids: CASSLTGTANSPLHF. Here the CDR3 DNA reads TGTGCCAGCAGCCTGACAGGGACGGCAAATTCACCCCTCCACTTT.

The rearrangement joins TRBV5-6 to TRBJ2-2, with 12 positions matching TRBD2. The CDR3 is 16 residues long. The V gene's germline CDR1 is SGHDT and CDR2 YYEEEE. V lost 1 base to trimming and J lost 5 bases; unmatched junction nucleotides: 3. The CDR3 loop reads CASSLSLAGGTGELFF. CDR3 coding DNA: TGTGCCAGCAGCTTGTCACTAGCGGGAGGAACCGGGGAGCTGTTTTTT.

This clonotype has only a few counts. The chain has TRBV11-3 and TRBJ2-7; tentative D call: TRBD1 (5 bases). This CDR3 contains 12 residues. Germline CDR1 and CDR2: SGHNT and YENEEA. Trimming pared 10 bases from V and 0 bases from J, leaving 10 bases between. CDR3 loop: CANEDSSYEQYF. CDR3 nucleotides: TGTGCCAACGAAGACAGCTCCTACGAGCAGTACTTC.

The J gene is TRBJ2-5, the V gene TRBV29-1; a possible D gene is TRBD1 (6 bases). Germline CDR1 SQVTM, CDR2 ANQGSEA. V lost 6 bases and J lost 0, with 14 bases in between. This CDR3 spans 14 amino acids. The CDR3 sequence: CSVTLGGNQETQYF. The CDR3 region has the DNA TGCAGCGTAACTTTAGGGGGAAACCAAGAGACCCAGTACTTC.

The chain uses TRBV20-1 and TRBJ2-3; either TRBD1 or TRBD2 may supply D (5 bases each). Germline V lookup: CDR1 DFQATT, CDR2 SNEGSKA (reference sequence). CDR3 size: 14 residues. V was clipped by 6 bases and J by 2 bases, with 15 bases between them. The chain's CDR3 is CSALPGTYTDTQYF. The CDR3 coding sequence is TGCAGTGCCCTCCCCGGGACCTACACAGATACGCAGTATTTT.

As DNA, the CDR3 is TGCAGTGCTAGAGAATCCAGGAGCTATGGCTACACCTTC. Translated: CSARESRSYGYTF. This chain connects TRBV20-1 to TRBJ1-2; no firm D call. The germline V gene encodes CDR1 DFQATT and CDR2 SNEGSKA (reference sequence). V was pared by 0 bases and J by 4 bases, with 9 bases between. CDR3 size: 13 residues.

The V and J genes are TRBV4-1 and TRBJ1-2, with a weak D call TRBD1 (5 bases). The ends were cut back, 7 bases at V and 8 bases at J, with 20 bases in the middle. This CDR3 has 14 residues. Germline assignment: CDR1 MGHRA and CDR2 YSYEKL. The chain's CDR3 is CASTGYDQGRGYTF. The CDR3 region has the DNA TGCGCCAGCACCGGCTACGATCAGGGTCGCGGCTACACCTTC.

This clonotype was seen a handful of times. The V and J genes are TRBV11-1 and TRBJ2-5, with 9 positions matching TRBD2. Germline V gene sequence: CDR1 SGHAT, CDR2 FQDESV (reference sequence). V trimming: 5 bases; J trimming: 4 bases; junction bases outside the gene matches: 14. The CDR3 extends over 17 amino acids. The CDR3 loop reads CASSRPRGGFSVETQYF. The CDR3 nucleotides are TGTGCCAGCAGCCGTCCGCGGGGGGGGTTTAGCGTAGAGACCCAGTACTTC.

The rearrangement joins TRBV19 to TRBJ2-5, with TRBD2 as a possible D gene (6 bases). This CDR3 has 11 residues. V shed 5 bases and J shed 5 bases, with 6 bases lying between them. CDR1 is LNHDA, CDR2 SQIVND, per germline (reference sequence). Written as DNA, the CDR3 is TGTGCCAGTAGTCGGGGGGAGACCCAGTACTTC. This gives the protein CASSRGETQYF.

The chain links TRBV7-2 to TRBJ1-1; D unclear. The CDR3 spans 13 residues. V was cut by 5 bases and J by 8 bases, with 15 bases left in between. The germline V gene encodes CDR1 SGHTA and CDR2 FQGNSA. The CDR3 is CASSLQVSQEAFF. The CDR3 DNA sequence: TGTGCCAGCAGCCTACAAGTTTCACAGGAAGCTTTCTTT.

This clonotype came up a few times. CDR3 DNA sequence: TGCAGTGCTAGCCGACAGCTGAACACTGAAGCTTTCTTT. This codes for CSASRQLNTEAFF. V gene TRBV20-1 combines with J gene TRBJ1-1; a possible D gene is TRBD1 (5 bases). CDR3 length: 13 amino acids. Germline CDR1 is DFQATT and CDR2 is SNEGSKA (reference sequence). Deletions cut 3 bases from V and 0 bases from J, with 8 bases between.

This chain connects TRBV24-1 to TRBJ1-1; D is undetermined. V was pared by 7 bases and J by 3 bases, with 11 bases between. The germline V gene encodes CDR1 KGHDR and CDR2 SFDVKD. This CDR3 has 13 residues. CDR3 protein: CATRKSDHTEAFF. In DNA form, the CDR3 reads TGTGCCACCAGGAAGAGCGATCACACTGAAGCTTTCTTT.

J is TRBJ2-5 and V is TRBV20-1, with 7 bases aligning to TRBD2. V was clipped by 6 bases and J by 5 bases; unmatched bases: 15. Germline V lookup: CDR1 DFQATT, CDR2 SNEGSKA (reference sequence). CDR3 length equals 15 residues. DNA of the CDR3: TGCAGTGCGCTGAGCCCTAGCGGTATCCGGGAGACCCAGTACTTC. Amino acids: CSALSPSGIRETQYF.

This sequence joins TRBV7-2 and TRBJ1-5, with 9 bases matching TRBD1. Trimming at V came to 1 base and at J to 4 bases, leaving 5 bases not matched to a gene. Germline lookup yields CDR1 SGHTA and CDR2 FQGNSA. The CDR3 contains 16 residues. The CDR3 region is CASSLVGTGINQPQHF. CDR3 coding DNA: TGTGCCAGCAGCTTAGTAGGGACAGGGATAAATCAGCCCCAGCATTTT.

This chain uses TRBV20-1 with TRBJ1-2, with 8 bases matching TRBD1. CDR3 length equals 13 residues. V shed 6 bases, J shed 0 bases, and the junction held 3 bases outside the gene matches. Germline assignment: CDR1 DFQATT and CDR2 SNEGSKA (reference sequence). CDR3 nucleotides: TGCAGTGCCAGGACAGGGACTAACTATGGCTACACCTTC. This encodes CSARTGTNYGYTF.

The chain couples TRBV20-1 to TRBJ1-2; 8 nucleotides match TRBD1. CDR3 length: 13 residues. Trimming took 0 bases from V and 3 from J; bases not matched to a gene: 0. Germline V gives CDR1 DFQATT, CDR2 SNEGSKA (reference sequence). The CDR3 is CSARETGDYGYTF. Written as DNA, the CDR3 is TGCAGTGCTAGAGAGACAGGGGACTATGGCTACACCTTC.

This chain links TRBV19 with TRBJ1-1, with D maybe TRBD1 (6 bases). V was cut by 3 bases and J by 5 bases, with 13 bases left in between. The CDR3 covers 14 residues. The germline V gene encodes CDR1 LNHDA and CDR2 SQIVND (reference sequence). DNA for the CDR3: TGTGCCAGTAGTATGGTGGCGAGGGGGACTGAAGCTTTCTTT. Encoded protein: CASSMVARGTEAFF.

The rearrangement joins TRBV6-2 or TRBV6-3 to TRBJ1-2; 11 bases are shared with TRBD1. Losses at the gene ends were 0 bases for V and 7 bases for J; bases not matched to a gene: 4. Per the germline V gene, CDR1 is MNHEY and CDR2 is SVGEGT. The CDR3 spans 15 residues. CDR3 bases: TGTGCCAGCAGTTACTCGAGGACAGGGGGCTCTGGCTACACCTTC. Protein sequence: CASSYSRTGGSGYTF.